The 28 T cell receptor beta chains presented below share a single source sample, sequenced in a study of shared clonotypes between healthy human individuals. The protocol was immunoSEQ multiplex PCR, while the TCRdb copy is restricted to in-frame clones and leaves out a portion. The sample consists of 2 million to 2.5 million clones, around 90% of them appearing once. The sample consisted of naive CD4+ T cells from PBMCs. Subset in this sample: CD45RA+ positively selected. The source is a man between 18 and 35 years old in good health. Some clones in this sample may be carry-over from other donors' samples.

The V and J genes are TRBV18 and TRBJ2-7; possible D gene TRBD1, 6 bases. Deletions cut 5 bases from V and 0 bases from J, with 17 bases between. Germline V CDR1 and CDR2: KGHSH, LQKENI. The CDR3 is 16 amino acids. The CDR3 coding sequence is TGTGCCAGCTCAGCCGATCGGACAGAAAGCTCCTACGAGCAGTACTTC. It is translated as CASSADRTESSYEQYF.

This chain uses TRBV4-3 with TRBJ1-2; TRBD1 matches 8 bases. Germline V CDR1 and CDR2: LGHNA, YSLEER. V was clipped by 4 bases and J by 5 bases; unmatched bases: 6. CDR3 length: 14 residues. The CDR3 region is CASSPLGTGYGYTF. The CDR3 nucleotides read TGCGCCAGCAGCCCCCTCGGGACAGGATATGGCTACACCTTC.

The chain employs TRBV12-5 and TRBJ2-7; TRBD1 might be the D (6 bases). From germline, CDR1 is LGHNT and CDR2 FRNRAP. This CDR3 contains 17 residues. With 6 bases removed from V and 2 bases from J, the gap between germline ends came to 23 bases. CDR3 loop: CASGQTQNVGGPYEQYF. In nucleotides, the CDR3 is TGTGCTAGTGGCCAAACCCAAAATGTTGGGGGCCCCTACGAGCAGTACTTC. Supplemented by reference TRBV12-5 and TRBJ2-7, the full variable domain reads DARVTQTPRHKVTEMGQEVTMRCQPILGHNTVFWYRQTMMQGLELLAYFRNRAPLDDSGMPKDRFSAEMPDATLATLKIQPSEPRDSAVYFCASGQTQNVGGPYEQYFGPGTRLTVT.

Details on this clone: The sample has other DNA sequences that encode this CDR3 too. V usage is TRBV19 and J usage is TRBJ1-2; D remains unclear. Germline V CDR1 and CDR2: LNHDA, SQIVND (reference sequence). Trimming removed 3 bases at V and 2 bases at J, with 7 bases between. The CDR3 loop spans 13 amino acids. This CDR3 is CASSMGGNYGYTF. Written as DNA, the CDR3 is TGTGCCAGTAGTATGGGCGGGAACTATGGCTACACCTTC.

V usage is TRBV5-1 and J usage is TRBJ2-1; D is ambiguous. Trimming took 0 bases from V and 3 from J, leaving 10 bases between them. CDR1 is SGHRS and CDR2 is YFSETQ in the germline V gene. This CDR3 is 15 amino acids long. The CDR3 region is CASSLDHPSYNEQFF. For the CDR3, the DNA is TGCGCCAGCAGCTTGGACCACCCCAGCTACAATGAGCAGTTCTTC.

Regarding this clone: Different DNA sequences within this sample yield the same CDR3. The chain has TRBV6-5 and TRBJ2-3, with D hard to call. The CDR3 loop spans 12 amino acids. Germline V CDR1 and CDR2: MNHEY, SVGAGI. The V and J ends lost 4 bases and 6 bases respectively, with 8 bases between them. The CDR3 loop is CASSSTSDTQYF. CDR3 bases: TGTGCCAGCAGTTCCACAAGCGATACGCAGTATTTT.

The CDR3 sequence: CASSSSTGGLYNEQFF. The CDR3 DNA sequence: TGTGCCAGCAGTTCGTCGACAGGGGGCCTTTACAATGAGCAGTTCTTC. The chain combines TRBV6-6 with TRBJ2-1; TRBD1 matches at 10 bases. Losses at the gene ends were 4 bases for V and 4 bases for J; bases not matched to a gene: 7. Germline CDR1 MNHNY, CDR2 SVGAGI (reference sequence). The CDR3 covers 16 residues.

Concerning this clone: Distinct nucleotide sequences in the sample also encode this CDR3. The rearrangement joins TRBV19 to TRBJ2-2; TRBD2 agrees at 7 bases. With 5 bases clipped from V and 1 base from J, the junction kept 4 bases outside the gene matches. Germline values: CDR1 LNHDA, CDR2 SQIVND (reference sequence). This CDR3 comprises 15 residues. The CDR3 coding sequence is TGTGCCAGTAGTGGGCTAGCGGAGAACACCGGGGAGCTGTTTTTT. Its protein is CASSGLAENTGELFF.

Only one count was recorded for this clone. The chain employs TRBV10-3 and TRBJ1-4; the match to TRBD1 covers 8 bases. The CDR3 is made up of 19 amino acids. The germline V gene has CDR1 ENHRY and CDR2 SYGVKD. The ends lost 3 bases at V and 7 bases at J; junction bases unmatched: 19. The CDR3 bases are TGTGCCATCAGTGAAAAAGTCGCGAATTACAGGGGGAAGGGTGAAAAACTGTTTTTT. This codes for CAISEKVANYRGKGEKLFF.

The chain carries TRBV5-1 and TRBJ2-5; tentatively, D is TRBD2 (5 bases). V was pared by 0 bases and J by 1 base, with 13 bases between. Germline CDR1 and CDR2: SGHRS and YFSETQ. The CDR3 is 16 amino acids. The CDR3: CASSLDRRQSQETQYF. CDR3 coding DNA: TGCGCCAGCAGCTTGGACCGGAGGCAGTCCCAAGAGACCCAGTACTTC.

V usage is TRBV10-3 and J usage is TRBJ2-1; D possibly corresponds to TRBD1 (7 bases). V was shortened by 0 bases and J by 0 bases, with 15 bases between the two germline ends. The CDR3 runs 18 residues. Germline V CDR1 and CDR2: ENHRY, SYGVKD. CDR3 in amino acids: CAISESGQGGSSYNEQFF. The CDR3 DNA reads TGTGCCATCAGTGAGTCGGGGCAGGGGGGAAGCTCCTACAATGAGCAGTTCTTC.

CDR3 DNA: TGTGCCAGCAGCCCGGCTCTACAGGGGAAGTACGAGCAGTACTTC. It encodes CASSPALQGKYEQYF. V gene TRBV6-6 combines with J gene TRBJ2-7; 7 bases are a match to TRBD1. V gave up 6 bases and J gave up 4 bases; unmatched junction bases: 12. CDR3 length equals 15 residues. Germline values: CDR1 MNHNY, CDR2 SVGAGI (reference sequence).

The chain joins TRBV7-3 to TRBJ2-3, with TRBD2 as a possible D gene (6 bases). The V end was cut by 5 bases, the J end by 6 bases, with 6 bases between. Per germline, CDR1 SGHTA and CDR2 FQGTGA. This CDR3 comprises 11 residues. CDR3 bases: TGTGCCAGCAGCGGAGGGGATACGCAGTATTTT. Its translation: CASSGGDTQYF.

The gene calls are TRBV5-1 and TRBJ2-3; 8 bases match TRBD2. V shed 1 base and J 6 bases; nucleotides not matched to a gene: 10. CDR3 size: 16 residues. Germline CDR1 is SGHRS and CDR2 is YFSETQ. In DNA form, the CDR3 reads TGCGCCAGCAGCTTGACGCTTAGCGGGACCTTGGATACGCAGTATTTT. This sequence encodes CASSLTLSGTLDTQYF.

The V call is TRBV7-9, the J call TRBJ1-2; 8 nucleotides match TRBD1. The CDR3 covers 17 residues. The V and J ends lost 0 bases and 3 bases, in that order; junction bases with no gene match: 9. Germline V gene data show CDR1 as SEHNR and CDR2 as FQNEAQ (reference sequence). In DNA form, the CDR3 reads TGTGCCAGCAGCTTAGCCCCTGCAGGGGGCTATGACTATGGCTACACCTTC. Protein product: CASSLAPAGGYDYGYTF.

With respect to this clone: In the same sample, other DNA sequences code for this CDR3. The V call is TRBV2, the J call TRBJ1-2; 7 bases are a match to TRBD1. The CDR3 is 13 amino acids. V lost 5 bases, J lost 2 bases, and 2 bases stayed unmatched. Germline V gene lookup returns CDR1 SNHLY and CDR2 FYNNEI. Here the CDR3 DNA reads TGTGCCAGCAGTCAAGGGGGCAACTATGGCTACACCTTC. Its protein product is CASSQGGNYGYTF.

The rearrangement uses TRBV28 and TRBJ2-5, with TRBD1 identical over 8 bases. V was pared by 10 bases and J by 0 bases, with 4 bases of the junction left unmatched. There are 13 residues in the CDR3. CDR1 and CDR2 (germline): MDHEN, SYDVKM. The CDR3 sequence is CATTQGDQETQYF. DNA for the CDR3: TGTGCCACCACACAGGGGGACCAAGAGACCCAGTACTTC.

This chain joins TRBV5-5 and TRBJ1-2; D unclear. CDR1 and CDR2 (germline): SGHKS, YYEKEE (reference sequence). V lost 3 bases and J lost 4, with 10 bases in between. The CDR3 loop spans 13 amino acids. The chain's CDR3 is CASSSDRSYGYTF. CDR3 nucleotide sequence: TGTGCCAGCAGCTCCGACCGATCCTATGGCTACACCTTC. Variable domain in full (rest from reference TRBV5-5 and TRBJ1-2): DAGVTQSPTHLIKTRGQQVTLRCSPISGHKSVSWYQQVLGQGPQFIFQYYEKEERGRGNFPDRFSARQFPNYSSELNVNALLLGDSALYLCASSSDRSYGYTFGSGTRLTVV.

V usage is TRBV27 and J usage is TRBJ1-3, with TRBD1 as a possible D gene (5 bases). Per germline, CDR1 MNHEY and CDR2 SMNVEV (reference sequence). Between the trimmed V and J ends, which lost 2 bases and 7 bases, there was a span of 15 bases. The CDR3 runs to 15 residues. The CDR3 DNA sequence: TGTGCCAGCAGTTTAGGGCGGGGACTTGGGAACACCATATATTTT. Translation: CASSLGRGLGNTIYF.

This sequence joins TRBV18 and TRBJ2-5; no definite D call. Germline assignment: CDR1 KGHSH and CDR2 LQKENI. The CDR3 loop spans 15 amino acids. V lost 6 bases and J 5 bases, leaving 19 bases between the germline ends. CDR3 protein: CASSQRTGEWETQYF. The CDR3 bases are TGTGCCAGCTCGCAAAGGACCGGAGAGTGGGAGACCCAGTACTTC.

This chain joins TRBV30 and TRBJ1-1; no definite D call. This CDR3 is 12 amino acids long. Germline CDR1 and CDR2: GTSNPN and SVGIG (reference sequence). V was shortened by 6 bases and J by 1 base, with 9 bases between the two germline ends. The DNA of the CDR3 is TGTGCCTGCTTTATAAAGAACACTGAAGCTTTCTTT. Its translation is CACFIKNTEAFF.

The gene calls are TRBV28 and TRBJ2-2; D is unresolved. The CDR3 runs to 15 residues. Germline lookup yields CDR1 MDHEN and CDR2 SYDVKM. Between the trimmed V and J ends, which lost 2 bases and 7 bases, there was a span of 14 bases. CDR3 nucleotide sequence: TGTGCCAGCAGTTTAAACCCCCTTCGAGGCGGGGAGCTGTTTTTT. Translating it yields CASSLNPLRGGELFF.

V usage is TRBV19 and J usage is TRBJ1-1; D not resolved. From germline, CDR1 is LNHDA and CDR2 SQIVND (reference sequence). V lost 4 bases to trimming and J lost 2 bases, with 14 bases between them. The CDR3 has 15 amino acids. CDR3 DNA: TGTGCCAGTAGTACGTCGGCAGTCTATAACACTGAAGCTTTCTTT. Protein: CASSTSAVYNTEAFF.

The rearrangement joins TRBV18 to TRBJ1-2; D might be TRBD1 (6 bases). Germline V gene sequence: CDR1 KGHSH, CDR2 LQKENI. Trimming removed 5 bases from V and 6 bases from J, with 19 bases in between. The CDR3 loop spans 15 amino acids. CDR3 sequence reads: CASSSDIGQRDGYTF. CDR3 coding DNA: TGTGCCAGCTCATCTGACATAGGACAGCGTGATGGCTACACCTTC.

The chain combines TRBV12-5 with TRBJ2-1, with TRBD2 matching 7 bases. The CDR3 totals 15 residues. Germline V gene sequence: CDR1 LGHNT, CDR2 FRNRAP. J gave up 6 bases and V 1 base, and 6 bases lay outside the gene matches. The CDR3 reads CASGLGLALGNEQFF. Written as DNA, the CDR3 is TGTGCTAGTGGTTTGGGACTAGCCCTTGGCAATGAGCAGTTCTTC.

V is TRBV5-4 and J is TRBJ1-3, with TRBD1 matching over 9 bases. The CDR3 totals 16 residues. With V trimmed by 0 bases and J by 2 bases, 3 bases remained unmatched. Germline V gene lookup returns CDR1 SGHNT and CDR2 YYREEE (reference sequence). CDR3 coding DNA: TGTGCCAGCAGCTTGGGAGGGGACAGGGCTGGAAACACCATATATTTT. Protein: CASSLGGDRAGNTIYF.

The CDR3 sequence: CASSSLGSNQPQHF. Here the CDR3 DNA reads TGTGCCAGCAGCTCCCTCGGTAGCAATCAGCCCCAGCATTTT. V gene TRBV7-9 combines with J gene TRBJ1-5, with no clear D. The germline V gene encodes CDR1 SEHNR and CDR2 FQNEAQ (reference sequence). The CDR3 spans 14 residues. V gave up 4 bases and J gave up 0 bases, with 7 bases separating them.

This clone was seen once. This chain links TRBV14 with TRBJ2-1, with D possibly TRBD2 on 6 matching bases. Trimming left V 6 bases short and J 0 bases short, with 12 bases between. Germline assignment: CDR1 SGHDN and CDR2 FVKESK. This CDR3 region has 15 residues. The DNA for the CDR3 is TGTGCCAGCAGTCCCGGGAGTGGCTCCTACAATGAGCAGTTCTTC. Translating it yields CASSPGSGSYNEQFF.